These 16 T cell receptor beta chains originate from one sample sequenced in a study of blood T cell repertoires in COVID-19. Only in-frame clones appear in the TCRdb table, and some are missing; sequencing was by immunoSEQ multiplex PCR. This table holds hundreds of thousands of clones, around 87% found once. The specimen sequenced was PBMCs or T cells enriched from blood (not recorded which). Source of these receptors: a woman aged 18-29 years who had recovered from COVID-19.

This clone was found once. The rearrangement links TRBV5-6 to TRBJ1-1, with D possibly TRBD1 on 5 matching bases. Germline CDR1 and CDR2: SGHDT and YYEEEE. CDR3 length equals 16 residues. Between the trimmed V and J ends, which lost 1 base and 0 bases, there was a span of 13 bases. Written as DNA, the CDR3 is TGTGCCAGCAGCTTGATAGAACAGGCAGTGAACACTGAAGCTTTCTTT. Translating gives CASSLIEQAVNTEAFF.

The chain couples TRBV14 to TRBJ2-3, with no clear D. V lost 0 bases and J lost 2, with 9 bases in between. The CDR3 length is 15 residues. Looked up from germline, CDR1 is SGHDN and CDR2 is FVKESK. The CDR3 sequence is CASSQELGVTDTQYF. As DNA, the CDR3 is TGTGCCAGCAGCCAAGAGTTAGGAGTCACAGATACGCAGTATTTT.

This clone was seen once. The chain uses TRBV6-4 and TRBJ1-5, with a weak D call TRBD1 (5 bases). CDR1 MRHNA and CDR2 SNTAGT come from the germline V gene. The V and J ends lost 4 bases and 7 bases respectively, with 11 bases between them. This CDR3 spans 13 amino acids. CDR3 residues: CASSGAGFQPQHF. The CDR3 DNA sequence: TGTGCCAGCAGTGGGGCAGGGTTCCAGCCCCAGCATTTT.

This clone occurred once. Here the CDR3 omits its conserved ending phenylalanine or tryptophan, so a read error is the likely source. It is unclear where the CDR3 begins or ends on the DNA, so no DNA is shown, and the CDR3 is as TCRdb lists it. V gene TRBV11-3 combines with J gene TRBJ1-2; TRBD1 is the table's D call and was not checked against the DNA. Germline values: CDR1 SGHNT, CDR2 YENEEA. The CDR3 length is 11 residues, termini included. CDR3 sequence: CASSLVPGHAV.

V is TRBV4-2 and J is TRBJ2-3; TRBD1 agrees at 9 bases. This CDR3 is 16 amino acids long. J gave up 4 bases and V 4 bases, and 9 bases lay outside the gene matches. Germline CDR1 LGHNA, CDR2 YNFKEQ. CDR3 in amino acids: CASSPNPGQGSDTQYF. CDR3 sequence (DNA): TGTGCCAGCAGCCCTAACCCGGGACAGGGCTCAGATACGCAGTATTTT.

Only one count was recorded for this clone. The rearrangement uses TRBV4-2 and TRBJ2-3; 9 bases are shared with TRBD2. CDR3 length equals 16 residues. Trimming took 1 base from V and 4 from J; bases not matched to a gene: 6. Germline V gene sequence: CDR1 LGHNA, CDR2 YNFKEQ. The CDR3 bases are TGTGCCAGCAGCCAAGGGGGCGGGGGGGCCCCAGATACGCAGTATTTT. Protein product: CASSQGGGGAPDTQYF.

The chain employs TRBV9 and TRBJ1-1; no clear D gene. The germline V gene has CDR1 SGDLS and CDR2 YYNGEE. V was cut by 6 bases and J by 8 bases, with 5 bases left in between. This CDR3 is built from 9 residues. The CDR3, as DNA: TGTGCCAGCAAAGCAGAAGCTTTCTTT. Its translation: CASKAEAFF.

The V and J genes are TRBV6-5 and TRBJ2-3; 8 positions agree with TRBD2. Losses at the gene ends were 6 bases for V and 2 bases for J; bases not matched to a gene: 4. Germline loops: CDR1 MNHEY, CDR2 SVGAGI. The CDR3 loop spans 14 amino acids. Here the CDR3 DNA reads TGTGCCAGCAGCCCCGGACTAGCCACAGATACGCAGTATTTT. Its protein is CASSPGLATDTQYF.

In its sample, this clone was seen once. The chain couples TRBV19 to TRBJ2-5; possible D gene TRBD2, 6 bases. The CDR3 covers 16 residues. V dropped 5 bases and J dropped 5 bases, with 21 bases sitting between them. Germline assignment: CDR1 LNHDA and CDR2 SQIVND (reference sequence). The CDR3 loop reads CASSPAGRRIEETQYF. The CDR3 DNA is TGTGCCAGTAGTCCCGCGGGACGGAGAATCGAGGAGACCCAGTACTTC.

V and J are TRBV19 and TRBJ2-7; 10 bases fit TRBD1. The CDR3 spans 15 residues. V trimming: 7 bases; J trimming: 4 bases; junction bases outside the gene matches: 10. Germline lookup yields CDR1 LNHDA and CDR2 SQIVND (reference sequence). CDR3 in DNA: TGTGCCAGTAATGATCCGGGACAGGGGATATACGAGCAGTACTTC. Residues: CASNDPGQGIYEQYF. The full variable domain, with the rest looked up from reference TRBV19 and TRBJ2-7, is DGGITQSPKYLFRKEGQNVTLSCEQNLNHDAMYWYRQDPGQGLRLIYYSQIVNDFQKGDIAEGYSVSREKKESFPLTVTSAQKNPTAFYLCASNDPGQGIYEQYFGPGTRLTVT.

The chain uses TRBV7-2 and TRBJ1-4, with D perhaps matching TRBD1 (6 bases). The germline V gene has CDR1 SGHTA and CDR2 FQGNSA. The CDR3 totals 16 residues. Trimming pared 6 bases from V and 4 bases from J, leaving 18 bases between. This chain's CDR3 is CASSSIQGFSNEKLFF. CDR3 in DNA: TGTGCCAGCAGTTCTATACAGGGTTTCAGTAATGAAAAACTGTTTTTT.

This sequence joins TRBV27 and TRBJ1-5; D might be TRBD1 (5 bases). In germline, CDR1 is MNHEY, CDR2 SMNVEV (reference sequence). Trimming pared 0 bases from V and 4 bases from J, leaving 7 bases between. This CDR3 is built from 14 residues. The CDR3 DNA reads TGTGCCAGCAGTTTATCGACAGAAAATCAGCCCCAGCATTTT. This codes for CASSLSTENQPQHF.

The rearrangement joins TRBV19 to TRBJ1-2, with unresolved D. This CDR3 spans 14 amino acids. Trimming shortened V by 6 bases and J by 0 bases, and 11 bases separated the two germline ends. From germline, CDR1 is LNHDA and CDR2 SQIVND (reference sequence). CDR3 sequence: CASSVLTANYGYTF. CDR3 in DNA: TGTGCCAGTAGCGTTCTCACAGCTAACTATGGCTACACCTTC. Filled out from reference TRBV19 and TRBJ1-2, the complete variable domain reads DGGITQSPKYLFRKEGQNVTLSCEQNLNHDAMYWYRQDPGQGLRLIYYSQIVNDFQKGDIAEGYSVSREKKESFPLTVTSAQKNPTAFYLCASSVLTANYGYTFGSGTRLTVV.

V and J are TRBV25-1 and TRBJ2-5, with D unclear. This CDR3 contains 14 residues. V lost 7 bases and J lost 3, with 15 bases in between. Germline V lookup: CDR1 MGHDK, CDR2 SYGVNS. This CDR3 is CASNPPGRKETQYF. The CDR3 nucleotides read TGTGCCAGCAACCCACCGGGTAGGAAAGAGACCCAGTACTTC.

The CDR3 reads CASSTSGEGTADTEAFF. CDR3 DNA: TGTGCCAGTAGTACCAGCGGGGAGGGTACGGCGGACACTGAAGCTTTCTTT. The rearrangement uses TRBV19 and TRBJ1-1; unclear D gene. The V end lost 4 bases, the J end lost 3 bases, and 21 bases lay between the germline ends. Looked up from germline, CDR1 is LNHDA and CDR2 is SQIVND (reference sequence). The CDR3 is 17 amino acids.

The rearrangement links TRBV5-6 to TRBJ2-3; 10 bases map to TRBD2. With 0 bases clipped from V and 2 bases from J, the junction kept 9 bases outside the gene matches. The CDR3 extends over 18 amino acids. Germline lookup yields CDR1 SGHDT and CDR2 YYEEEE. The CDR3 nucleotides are TGTGCCAGCAGCTTGGAGGCTAGCGGGGGAATTTACACAGATACGCAGTATTTT. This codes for CASSLEASGGIYTDTQYF.